Shown below are 29 T cell receptor beta chains from a single sample sequenced in a study of blood T cell repertoires in COVID-19 (dated by TCRdb to 2020 to 2021). The protocol used for the library was the immunoSEQ multiplex PCR assay. The table comes from immuneACCESS by way of TCRdb, which keeps in-frame sequences with V and J called. Part of the clones is missing from these tables; in studies checked, under half for an unresolved V gene and the rest for unknown reasons. Counted in this sample were hundreds of thousands of clones; nearly 90% of them appeared once. The top ten clonotypes cover approximately 4% of the sample. Sequenced input: PBMCs or T cells enriched from blood (not recorded which). These receptors originate from a woman aged 18-35 years with acute COVID-19.

This clone is a singleton in its sample. The V gene is TRBV3-1 (or the pseudogene TRBV3-2), the J gene TRBJ1-5, with TRBD1 identical over 8 bases. Looked up from germline, CDR1 is LGHDT and CDR2 is YNNKEL (reference sequence). The trim removed 1 base at V and 5 bases at J, leaving 7 bases unmatched. CDR3 size: 16 residues. The CDR3 region is CASSQGTGTVHQPQHF. In DNA form, the CDR3 reads TGTGCCAGCAGCCAAGGGACAGGGACCGTCCATCAGCCCCAGCATTTT.

The table lists this clone with a count of one. The chain employs TRBV9 and TRBJ1-1; possible D gene TRBD1, 6 bases. The CDR3 is made up of 17 amino acids. CDR1 and CDR2 from the germline V gene are SGDLS and YYNGEE. V lost 0 bases and J lost 2, with 17 bases in between. In DNA, the CDR3 is TGTGCCAGCAGCGTAGCTTGGGACAATGGTATCAACACTGAAGCTTTCTTT. It is translated as CASSVAWDNGINTEAFF.

This clone occurred once. This sequence joins TRBV19 and TRBJ2-2; 8 bases fit TRBD1. Unmatched junction bases numbered 2, after V lost 3 bases and J lost 2 bases. This CDR3 spans 15 amino acids. In germline, CDR1 is LNHDA, CDR2 SQIVND (reference sequence). The CDR3 bases are TGTGCCAGTAGTATGACAGGGGTAAACACCGGGGAGCTGTTTTTT. This translates into CASSMTGVNTGELFF.

V gene TRBV5-1 combines with J gene TRBJ2-3; TRBD2 aligns across 11 bases. CDR3 length: 15 residues. Germline lookup yields CDR1 SGHRS and CDR2 YFSETQ. V was clipped by 0 bases and J by 5 bases; unmatched bases: 2. DNA of the CDR3: TGCGCCAGCAGCTTGGCACTAGCGGGAGTAGATACGCAGTATTTT. This gives the protein CASSLALAGVDTQYF.

With respect to this clone: Germline is not matched at one junction end, which may reflect a read error. Additional DNA sequences in this sample encode the identical CDR3. V gene TRBV3-1 (or the pseudogene TRBV3-2) combines with J gene TRBJ2-2, with D perhaps matching TRBD2 (6 bases). Germline V gene sequence: CDR1 LGHDT, CDR2 YNNKEL (reference sequence). CDR3 size: 14 residues. The CDR3 bases are TGTGCCAGCAGTCAAGAGGGAGGACCCGGGGAGCTGTTTTTT. Amino acids: CASSQEGGPGELFF.

The rearrangement links TRBV30 to TRBJ2-7; TRBD1 aligns across 9 bases. The trim removed 6 bases at V and 6 bases at J, leaving 9 bases unmatched. CDR3 length: 13 amino acids. Germline V gene sequence: CDR1 GTSNPN, CDR2 SVGIG (reference sequence). DNA of the CDR3: TGTGCCTGCCGGGACAGGGTCTTTCGCGAGCAGTACTTC. It codes for CACRDRVFREQYF.

CDR3 DNA: TGTGCCAGCAGCTTACGACAGGGGGACGGATCACCCCTCCACTTT. Amino acids: CASSLRQGDGSPLHF. The chain couples TRBV7-2 to TRBJ1-6; 9 positions agree with TRBD1. V dropped 2 bases and J dropped 10; count of bases not matched to a gene: 6. CDR1 is SGHTA and CDR2 is FQGNSA in the germline V gene. This CDR3 is 15 amino acids long. The variable domain in full, completed from reference TRBV7-2 and TRBJ1-6, reads GAGVSQSPSNKVTEKGKDVELRCDPISGHTALYWYRQSLGQGLEFLIYFQGNSAPDKSGLPSDRFSAERTGGSVSTLTIQRTQQEDSAVYLCASSLRQGDGSPLHFGNGTRLTVT.

The chain combines TRBV28 with TRBJ1-2; 8 bases are a match to TRBD1. The germline V gene has CDR1 MDHEN and CDR2 SYDVKM. This CDR3 has 15 amino acids. Trimming cost V 5 bases and J 3 bases; bases outside gene matches: 8. The CDR3 protein is CASSVTGGTDYGYTF. CDR3 DNA sequence: TGTGCCAGCAGTGTAACAGGGGGTACGGACTATGGCTACACCTTC.

This clone is a singleton in its sample. The chain employs TRBV4-2 and TRBJ2-5; D is uncertain. V was clipped by 1 base and J by 2 bases, with 14 bases between them. CDR3 size: 16 residues. Germline V lookup: CDR1 LGHNA, CDR2 YNFKEQ. Here the CDR3 DNA reads TGTGCCAGCAGCCAAGCTAAGGTAGCCCCTCAAGAGACCCAGTACTTC. Translation: CASSQAKVAPQETQYF.

This chain links TRBV9 with TRBJ2-3; tentative D call: TRBD2 (5 bases). The CDR3 length is 15 residues. Germline V gives CDR1 SGDLS, CDR2 YYNGEE. Trimming took 2 bases from V and 1 from J, leaving 11 bases between them. The CDR3 sequence: CASSVNVGGTDTQYF. The CDR3 DNA is TGTGCCAGCAGCGTGAACGTCGGGGGCACAGATACGCAGTATTTT. Variable domain in full (rest from reference TRBV9 and TRBJ2-3): DSGVTQTPKHLITATGQRVTLRCSPRSGDLSVYWYQQSLDQGLQFLIQYYNGEERAKGNILERFSAQQFPDLHSELNLSSLELGDSALYFCASSVNVGGTDTQYFGPGTRLTVL.

The chain employs TRBV19 and TRBJ1-4; D is undetermined. Germline V gives CDR1 LNHDA, CDR2 SQIVND (reference sequence). CDR3 length equals 14 residues. V lost 10 bases to trimming and J lost 7 bases, with 19 bases between them. The CDR3 protein is CATKRSPVGEKLFF. The CDR3 DNA is TGTGCCACCAAAAGGAGCCCTGTGGGTGAAAAACTGTTTTTT.

The genes are TRBV12-3 or TRBV12-4 and TRBJ1-2; no reliable D call. V was shortened by 2 bases and J by 4 bases, with 8 bases between the two germline ends. This CDR3 is 13 amino acids long. CDR3 region: CASSLLASYGYTF. For the CDR3, the DNA is TGTGCCAGCAGTTTATTGGCCTCCTATGGCTACACCTTC.

The chain employs TRBV7-9 and TRBJ1-2, with 7 positions matching TRBD1. In germline, CDR1 is SEHNR, CDR2 FQNEAQ (reference sequence). The CDR3 has 16 amino acids. The V and J ends lost 5 bases and 0 bases, in that order; junction bases with no gene match: 9. CDR3 amino acids: CASSPERQGTNYGYTF. The CDR3 nucleotides are TGTGCCAGCAGCCCCGAAAGACAGGGAACTAACTATGGCTACACCTTC.

This clone was counted a few times. Here the CDR3 DNA reads TGTGCCAGTAGTATAGGCGAAGATCAGCCCCAGCATTTT. Translating gives CASSIGEDQPQHF. The rearrangement joins TRBV19 to TRBJ1-5; D not certain. Trimming removed 1 base from V and 5 bases from J, with 6 bases in between. Germline values: CDR1 LNHDA, CDR2 SQIVND (reference sequence). CDR3 length: 13 residues. Combining the CDR3 with reference TRBV19 and TRBJ1-5 gives the whole variable domain DGGITQSPKYLFRKEGQNVTLSCEQNLNHDAMYWYRQDPGQGLRLIYYSQIVNDFQKGDIAEGYSVSREKKESFPLTVTSAQKNPTAFYLCASSIGEDQPQHFGDGTRLSIL.

The chain recombines TRBV4-1 with TRBJ2-7, with TRBD2 matching over 7 bases. Trimming removed 0 bases from V and 4 bases from J; junction bases left unmatched: 6. CDR3 length: 15 amino acids. Germline V lookup: CDR1 MGHRA, CDR2 YSYEKL. CDR3 sequence: CASSQDQGGPYEQYF. CDR3 nucleotide sequence: TGCGCCAGCAGCCAAGACCAGGGAGGGCCGTACGAGCAGTACTTC.

This chain links TRBV7-9 with TRBJ1-1, with TRBD1 as a possible D gene (6 bases). V lost 5 bases, J lost 3 bases, and 13 bases lay in between. The CDR3 loop spans 14 amino acids. Germline CDR1 reads SEHNR; CDR2 reads FQNEAQ (reference sequence). In DNA, the CDR3 is TGTGCCAGCAGCCACAGAGGGGGGGACACTGAAGCTTTCTTT. This sequence encodes CASSHRGGDTEAFF. The whole variable domain, remainder taken from reference TRBV7-9 and TRBJ1-1, is DTGVSQNPRHKITKRGQNVTFRCDPISEHNRLYWYRQTLGQGPEFLTYFQNEAQLEKSRLLSDRFSAERPKGSFSTLEIQRTEQGDSAMYLCASSHRGGDTEAFFGQGTRLTVV.

The chain employs TRBV5-1 and TRBJ1-1, with D tentatively TRBD1 (6 bases). V lost 4 bases and J 4 bases, leaving 14 bases between the germline ends. The germline V gene has CDR1 SGHRS and CDR2 YFSETQ. The CDR3 covers 14 residues. The CDR3 protein is CASSRQDWGTEAFF. In nucleotides, the CDR3 is TGCGCCAGCAGCAGACAGGATTGGGGCACTGAAGCTTTCTTT.

This chain uses TRBV29-1 with TRBJ2-1; 11 bases map to TRBD2. The CDR3 is 14 residues long. V lost 7 bases, J lost 4 bases, and 6 bases stayed unmatched. CDR1 and CDR2 from the germline V gene are SQVTM and ANQGSEA. The CDR3 sequence is CSAPGTSGYNEQFF. The CDR3 DNA reads as TGCAGCGCACCCGGGACTAGCGGATACAATGAGCAGTTCTTC.

J is TRBJ2-5 and V is TRBV10-1; 9 bases align to TRBD1. The CDR3 has 14 residues. Germline-derived CDR1 and CDR2 are WNHNN and SYGVQD (reference sequence). V lost 6 bases to trimming and J lost 8 bases; unmatched junction nucleotides: 10. The CDR3 DNA follows: TGCGCCAGCAGCGACGGGACAGGGATAAGTACCCAGTACTTC. Its protein is CASSDGTGISTQYF.

This rearrangement joins TRBV6-5 to TRBJ2-1, with D possibly matching TRBD2 (6 bases). V gave up 2 bases and J gave up 2 bases, with 10 bases separating them. The CDR3 spans 15 residues. Germline CDR1 is MNHEY and CDR2 is SVGAGI. The CDR3 DNA follows: TGTGCCAGCAGTTACGGGGCGGGACCCTACAATGAGCAGTTCTTC. Protein sequence: CASSYGAGPYNEQFF.

This sequence joins TRBV3-1 (or the pseudogene TRBV3-2) and TRBJ2-1; D is ambiguous. Germline lookup yields CDR1 LGHDT and CDR2 YNNKEL (reference sequence). There are 14 residues in the CDR3. Trimming stripped 3 bases from V and 8 bases from J, with 14 bases between. For the CDR3, the DNA is TGTGCCAGCAGCCATTCCGCCGCAAGCGATGAGCAGTTCTTC. Translation: CASSHSAASDEQFF.

Here the CDR3 reads CASSLVQGRDGYTF. The CDR3 DNA reads TGTGCCAGCAGCTTAGTGCAGGGGCGAGATGGCTACACCTTC. This chain connects TRBV11-2 to TRBJ1-2; weak D call: TRBD1 (6 bases). The CDR3 length is 14 residues. Germline assignment: CDR1 SGHAT and CDR2 FQNNGV. V lost 1 base and J lost 6, with 12 bases in between.

J is TRBJ1-6 and V is TRBV2; 10 positions agree with TRBD1. This CDR3 is 15 amino acids long. The junction had 6 bases not matched to a gene; V was cut back by 5 bases and J by 8 bases. The germline V gene encodes CDR1 SNHLY and CDR2 FYNNEI. The CDR3 DNA follows: TGTGCCAGCAGTTCGGACAGGGGGTTTGATTCACCCCTCCACTTT. This encodes CASSSDRGFDSPLHF.

This chain uses TRBV29-1 with TRBJ1-6; maybe TRBD1 (5 bases). Germline loops: CDR1 SQVTM, CDR2 ANQGSEA. There are 13 residues in the CDR3. V lost 4 bases to trimming and J lost 7 bases, with 11 bases between them. CDR3 sequence: CSVVGQGNSPLHF. CDR3 DNA sequence: TGCAGCGTTGTAGGTCAGGGAAATTCACCCCTCCACTTT.

This clone was detected only once. The chain links TRBV28 to TRBJ1-3, with 8 bases matching TRBD1. V shed 3 bases, J shed 3 bases, and the junction held 1 base outside the gene matches. Looked up from germline, CDR1 is MDHEN and CDR2 is SYDVKM. This CDR3 is 14 amino acids long. CDR3 bases: TGTGCCAGCAGTTTGACAGGGGATGGAAACACCATATATTTT. This codes for CASSLTGDGNTIYF.

V usage is TRBV11-3 and J usage is TRBJ2-3, with TRBD2 identical over 11 bases. V lost 4 bases to trimming and J lost 4 bases; unmatched junction nucleotides: 10. CDR1 and CDR2 from the germline V gene are SGHNT and YENEEA. The CDR3 runs 17 residues. The CDR3 DNA reads TGTGCCAGCAGCTCGGAAACTAGCGGGAGAGGAGCAGATACGCAGTATTTT. Translating it yields CASSSETSGRGADTQYF. The variable domain in full, completed from reference TRBV11-3 and TRBJ2-3, reads EAGVVQSPRYKIIEKKQPVAFWCNPISGHNTLYWYLQNLGQGPELLIRYENEEAVDDSQLPKDRFSAERLKGVDSTLKIQPAELGDSAVYLCASSSETSGRGADTQYFGPGTRLTVL.

V usage is TRBV27 and J usage is TRBJ2-7; 8 positions agree with TRBD1. Trimming cost V 4 bases and J 5 bases; bases outside gene matches: 10. Germline CDR1 is MNHEY and CDR2 is SMNVEV (reference sequence). The CDR3 spans 15 residues. The CDR3 reads CASSSRTGNFHEQYF. For the CDR3, the DNA is TGTGCCAGCAGTTCTAGGACAGGGAACTTCCACGAGCAGTACTTC.

The rearrangement links TRBV2 to TRBJ1-4; 7 bases align to TRBD1. Germline V gene data show CDR1 as SNHLY and CDR2 as FYNNEI. This CDR3 region has 14 residues. Trimming removed 8 bases from V and 3 bases from J; junction bases left unmatched: 6. CDR3 coding DNA: TGTGCCAGCGGTGGCGGGACAGCTAATGAAAAACTGTTTTTT. It codes for CASGGGTANEKLFF.

The gene calls are TRBV28 and TRBJ1-4; 8 positions match TRBD1. Per the germline V gene, CDR1 is MDHEN and CDR2 is SYDVKM. This CDR3 is built from 14 residues. With V trimmed by 7 bases and J by 4 bases, 5 bases remained unmatched. CDR3 sequence reads: CASTETGVNEKLFF. The CDR3, as DNA: TGTGCCAGCACCGAGACAGGGGTTAATGAAAAACTGTTTTTT.